A single TCR beta chain is shown here with its context. Its target is unknown. The PCR made use of 60 Vbeta and 13 Jbeta primers. The data were produced by immunoSEQ multiplex PCR, yet TCRdb's version contains in-frame clones alone and is incomplete. The profile shows about 240,000 clones, approximately 85% of them singletons. The data were taken from a study of cytomegalovirus exposure and HLA in healthy donors. Study summary: There were more than 350 genotyped donors. Of these, 75% to 85% fell in the genetic ancestry cluster associated with self-reported Caucasian donors.

Study-level findings and limits: HLA-A and HLA-B allele assignments for most subjects were reportedly predicted accurately using TCR beta sequences. A later analysis showed TCR association rates differing by HLA locus, peaking at DRB1 and lowest at HLA-C. Later analysis suggested most CMV-associated TCR beta chains were HLA-restricted.

The CDR3 runs to 14 residues. Germline V CDR1 and CDR2: SGHKS, YYEKEE (reference sequence). With V trimmed by 5 bases and J by 8 bases, 7 bases remained unmatched. The sample comprised PBMCs. The rearrangement uses TRBV5-5 and TRBJ2-1, with 10 bases fitting TRBD2. The source of this sequence is a girl aged 2-9 years in good health and CMV-seronegative. The CDR3 reads CASRPTSGVDEQFF. The CDR3, as DNA: TGTGCCAGCAGGCCTACTAGCGGGGTCGATGAGCAGTTCTTC. The variable domain in full, completed from reference TRBV5-5 and TRBJ2-1, reads DAGVTQSPTHLIKTRGQQVTLRCSPISGHKSVSWYQQVLGQGPQFIFQYYEKEERGRGNFPDRFSARQFPNYSSELNVNALLLGDSALYLCASRPTSGVDEQFFGPGTRLTVL.